A single sample gave rise to the 18 T cell receptor beta chains below, sequenced in a study of patients and donors after allogeneic stem cell transplantation. Via MiXCR, TCRdb re-called the RT-PCR reads, giving one row per CDR3 protein. The sample lists 30,000 to 40,000 distinct CDR3 sequences, less than 45% occurring once. The sample taken for sequencing was blood, either unsorted or a sorted T cell fraction (not recorded which). These receptors all stem from a human donor who was either an allogeneic HSCT recipient or a stem cell or donor lymphocyte infusion donor (not recorded which). It is not recorded whose cells these are; they may come from a transplant donor.

The rearrangement links TRBV7-9 to TRBJ1-1, with a possible D match to TRBD1 (6 bases). The CDR3 consists of 12 residues. Germline V gene sequence: CDR1 SEHNR, CDR2 FQNEAQ (reference sequence). Trimming pared 5 bases from V and 6 bases from J, leaving 10 bases between. CDR3 in amino acids: CASSGQTSEAFF. The CDR3 DNA sequence: TGTGCCAGCAGCGGACAGACGTCTGAAGCTTTCTTT.

This clonotype was seen more than once but under ten times. The chain links TRBV4-3 to TRBJ1-2; possible D gene TRBD1, 5 bases. The germline gives CDR1 LGHNA, CDR2 YSLEER. The CDR3 contains 16 residues. Trimming shortened V by 0 bases and J by 4 bases, and 15 bases separated the two germline ends. In DNA form, the CDR3 reads TGCGCCAGCAGCCAAGATCGGGGGGAATTTGGCTATGGCTACACCTTC. Encoded protein: CASSQDRGEFGYGYTF.

This clonotype was detected a few times. V usage is TRBV11-2 and J usage is TRBJ1-2; 7 bases match TRBD1. The CDR3 is 15 amino acids. V shed 1 base, J shed 4 bases, and the junction held 6 bases outside the gene matches. The germline V gene has CDR1 SGHAT and CDR2 FQNNGV. CDR3: CASSLGPHRGYGYTF. The CDR3 DNA follows: TGTGCCAGCAGCTTAGGCCCTCACAGGGGCTATGGCTACACCTTC.

The rearrangement uses TRBV5-1 and TRBJ1-1; D gene uncertain. With 2 bases removed from V and 1 base from J, the gap between germline ends came to 6 bases. Per the germline V gene, CDR1 is SGHRS and CDR2 is YFSETQ. The CDR3 runs to 13 residues. The CDR3 loop reads CASSFWTNTEAFF. The CDR3 bases are TGCGCCAGCAGCTTTTGGACGAACACTGAAGCTTTCTTT.

V gene TRBV2 combines with J gene TRBJ2-4; D unclear. V shed 6 bases and J shed 0 bases, with 9 bases lying between them. The CDR3 spans 14 residues. Germline assignment: CDR1 SNHLY and CDR2 FYNNEI. This CDR3 is CASSPTLAKNIQYF. Written as DNA, the CDR3 is TGTGCCAGCAGCCCAACATTAGCCAAAAACATTCAGTACTTC.

This clonotype was observed a handful of times. V usage is TRBV19 and J usage is TRBJ1-4; D unclear. CDR1 LNHDA and CDR2 SQIVND come from the germline V gene (reference sequence). The length of the CDR3 is 13 residues. V gave up 7 bases and J gave up 10 bases, with 16 bases separating them. The chain's CDR3 is CASIDPRGGKLFF. CDR3 DNA: TGTGCCAGTATAGACCCCCGAGGCGGAAAACTGTTTTTT.

The sample holds a few counts of this clonotype. DNA of the CDR3: TGTGCCAGCAGCCAAGTTGGCAGGGTCAATGAGCAGTTCTTC. It translates to CASSQVGRVNEQFF. The chain recombines TRBV14 with TRBJ2-1, with a weak D call TRBD1 (5 bases). The CDR3 extends over 14 amino acids. Germline loops: CDR1 SGHDN, CDR2 FVKESK. V lost 1 base to trimming and J lost 6 bases, with 10 bases between them.

The chain employs TRBV6-2 or TRBV6-3 and TRBJ1-2; unclear D gene. CDR3 size: 14 residues. The germline V gene has CDR1 MNHEY and CDR2 SVGEGT. The V end was cut by 0 bases, the J end by 2 bases, with 7 bases between. CDR3 amino acids: CASSYSVRNYGYTF. The CDR3, as DNA: TGTGCCAGCAGTTACTCGGTGCGAAACTATGGCTACACCTTC.

The chain joins TRBV11-2 to TRBJ1-2; tentative D call: TRBD1 (5 bases). Germline loops: CDR1 SGHAT, CDR2 FQNNGV. The CDR3 contains 14 residues. The ends were cut back, 3 bases at V and 1 base at J, with 9 bases in the middle. CDR3 sequence: CASSLGPRNYGYTF. The CDR3 DNA is TGTGCCAGCAGCTTGGGACCTCGTAACTATGGCTACACCTTC.

This clonotype turned up a few times. The J gene is TRBJ1-6, the V gene TRBV6-5; TRBD1 matches 8 bases. This CDR3 comprises 14 residues. V lost 5 bases to trimming and J lost 9 bases; unmatched junction nucleotides: 6. The germline gives CDR1 MNHEY, CDR2 SVGAGI. The CDR3 DNA is TGTGCCAGCAGTAAACGGGACAGGACTTCACCCCTCCACTTT. Translating it yields CASSKRDRTSPLHF.

This clonotype was detected a few times. The chain recombines TRBV4-3 with TRBJ1-1, with D unresolved. In germline, CDR1 is LGHNA, CDR2 YSLEER. The V gene lost 0 bases and the J gene lost 0 bases, with 11 bases spanning the gap. CDR3 length equals 16 residues. CDR3: CASSQDLEQLNTEAFF. The CDR3, as DNA: TGCGCCAGCAGCCAAGATCTGGAGCAACTGAACACTGAAGCTTTCTTT.

The chain uses TRBV4-2 and TRBJ1-5; 10 bases line up with TRBD1. CDR1 and CDR2 from the germline V gene are LGHNA and YNFKEQ. The CDR3 consists of 15 residues. V lost 4 bases to trimming and J lost 2 bases; unmatched junction nucleotides: 2. Here the CDR3 reads CASSLGTGGNQPQHF. The CDR3 DNA reads as TGTGCCAGCAGCCTTGGGACAGGGGGCAATCAGCCCCAGCATTTT.

The rearrangement links TRBV9 to TRBJ1-2; no clear D. Germline loops: CDR1 SGDLS, CDR2 YYNGEE. V lost 6 bases, J lost 4 bases, and 16 bases lay in between. The CDR3 has 14 residues. CDR3 protein: CASTGRGGSYGYTF. In DNA, the CDR3 is TGTGCCAGCACTGGCCGCGGAGGCTCCTATGGCTACACCTTC.

In DNA form, the CDR3 reads TGCGCCAGCAGCCCGGTAGGGAGGCGGACAGATACGCAGTATTTT. Its translation is CASSPVGRRTDTQYF. This rearrangement joins TRBV5-1 to TRBJ2-3, with a tentative D call TRBD2 (6 bases). Trimming removed 4 bases at V and 3 bases at J, with 15 bases between. The CDR3 has 15 residues. Germline loops: CDR1 SGHRS, CDR2 YFSETQ.

V is TRBV29-1 and J is TRBJ1-1; D ambiguous. Germline CDR1 SQVTM, CDR2 ANQGSEA. The germline V and J ends were trimmed by 6 bases and 0 bases, with 11 bases remaining between them. The CDR3 contains 13 residues. For the CDR3, the DNA is TGCAGCGTCGGTCAGGAGATGAACACTGAAGCTTTCTTT. Its protein is CSVGQEMNTEAFF.

The chain uses TRBV10-3 and TRBJ2-7, with unresolved D. V was cut by 4 bases and J by 2 bases, with 9 bases left in between. Germline V gene sequence: CDR1 ENHRY, CDR2 SYGVKD. CDR3 size: 13 residues. The CDR3: CAISGYNTYEQYV. The CDR3 DNA reads as TGTGCCATCAGTGGATACAATACCTACGAGCAGTACGTC.

CDR3 protein: CASSFVDSYNEQFF. The CDR3, as DNA: TGTGCCAGTTCCTTTGTCGACAGTTACAATGAGCAGTTCTTC. The rearrangement joins TRBV7-9 to TRBJ2-1; tentative D call: TRBD1 (5 bases). The germline CDR1 and CDR2 sequences are SEHNR and FQNEAQ (reference sequence). Between the trimmed V and J ends, which lost 9 bases and 4 bases, there was a span of 16 bases. This CDR3 has 14 residues. Full variable domain (rest looked up from reference TRBV7-9 and TRBJ2-1): DTGVSQNPRHKITKRGQNVTFRCDPISEHNRLYWYRQTLGQGPEFLTYFQNEAQLEKSRLLSDRFSAERPKGSFSTLEIQRTEQGDSAMYLCASSFVDSYNEQFFGPGTRLTVL.

As for this clonotype: The junction differs from germline at one of its ends, possibly a read error. J is TRBJ1-5 and V is TRBV6-1; D is undetermined. From germline, CDR1 is MNHNS and CDR2 SASEGT. This CDR3 spans 13 amino acids. The CDR3 loop reads CTSRPSRNQPQHF. The CDR3 DNA follows: TGTACCAGCCGGCCCTCTAGGAATCAGCCCCAGCATTTT.